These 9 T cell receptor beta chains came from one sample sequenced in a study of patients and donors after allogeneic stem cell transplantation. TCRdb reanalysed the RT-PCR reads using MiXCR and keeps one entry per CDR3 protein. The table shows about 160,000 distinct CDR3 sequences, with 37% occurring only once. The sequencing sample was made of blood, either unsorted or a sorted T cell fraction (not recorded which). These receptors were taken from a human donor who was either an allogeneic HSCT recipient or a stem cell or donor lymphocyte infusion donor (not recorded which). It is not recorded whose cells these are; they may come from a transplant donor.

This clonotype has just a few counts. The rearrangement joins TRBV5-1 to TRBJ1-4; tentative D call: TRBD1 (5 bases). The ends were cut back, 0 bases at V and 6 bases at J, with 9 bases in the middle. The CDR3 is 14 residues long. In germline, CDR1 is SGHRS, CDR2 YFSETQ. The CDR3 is CASSLVPGHEKLFF. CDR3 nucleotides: TGCGCCAGCAGCTTGGTCCCGGGGCATGAAAAACTGTTTTTT. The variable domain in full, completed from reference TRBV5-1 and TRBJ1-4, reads KAGVTQTPRYLIKTRGQQVTLSCSPISGHRSVSWYQQTPGQGLQFLFEYFSETQRNKGNFPGRFSGRQFSNSRSEMNVSTLELGDSALYLCASSLVPGHEKLFFGSGTQLSVL.

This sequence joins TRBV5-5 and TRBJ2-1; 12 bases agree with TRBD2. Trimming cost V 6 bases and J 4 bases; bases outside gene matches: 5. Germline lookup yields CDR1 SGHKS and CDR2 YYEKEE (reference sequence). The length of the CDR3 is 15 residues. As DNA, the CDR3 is TGTGCCAGCATGAGACTAGCGGGGGATTACAATGAGCAGTTCTTC. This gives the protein CASMRLAGDYNEQFF.

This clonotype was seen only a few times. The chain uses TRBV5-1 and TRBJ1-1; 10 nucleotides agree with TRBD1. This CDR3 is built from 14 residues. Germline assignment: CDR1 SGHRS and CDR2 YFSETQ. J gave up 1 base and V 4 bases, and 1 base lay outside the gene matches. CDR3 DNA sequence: TGCGCCAGCAGCAGGACAGGGGGGAACACTGAAGCTTTCTTT. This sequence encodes CASSRTGGNTEAFF.

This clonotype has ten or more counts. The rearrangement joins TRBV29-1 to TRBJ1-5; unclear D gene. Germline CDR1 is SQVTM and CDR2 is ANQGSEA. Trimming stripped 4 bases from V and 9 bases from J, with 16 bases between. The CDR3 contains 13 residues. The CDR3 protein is CSVGSAGIGPQHF. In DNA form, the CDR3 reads TGCAGCGTTGGATCCGCGGGGATCGGGCCCCAGCATTTT.

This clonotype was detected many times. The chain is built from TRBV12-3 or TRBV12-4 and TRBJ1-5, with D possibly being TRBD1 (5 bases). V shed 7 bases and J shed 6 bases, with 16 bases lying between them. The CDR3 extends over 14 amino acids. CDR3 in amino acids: CASTGRGIGQPQHF. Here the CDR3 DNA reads TGTGCCAGCACCGGGCGGGGGATCGGTCAGCCCCAGCATTTT.

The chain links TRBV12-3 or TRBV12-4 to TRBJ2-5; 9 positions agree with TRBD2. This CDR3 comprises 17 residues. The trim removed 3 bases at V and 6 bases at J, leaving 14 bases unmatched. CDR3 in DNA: TGTGCCAGCAGTTTCCAAGCGGGGGGCGCGGGTTATAAGACCCAGTACTTC. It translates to CASSFQAGGAGYKTQYF.

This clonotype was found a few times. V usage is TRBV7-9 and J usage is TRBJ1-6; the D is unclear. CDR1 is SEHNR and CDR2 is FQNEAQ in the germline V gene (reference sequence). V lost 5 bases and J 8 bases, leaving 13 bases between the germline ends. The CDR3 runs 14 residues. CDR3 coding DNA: TGTGCCAGCAGCCCGGCCCGGTGGGATTCACCCCTCCACTTT. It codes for CASSPARWDSPLHF.

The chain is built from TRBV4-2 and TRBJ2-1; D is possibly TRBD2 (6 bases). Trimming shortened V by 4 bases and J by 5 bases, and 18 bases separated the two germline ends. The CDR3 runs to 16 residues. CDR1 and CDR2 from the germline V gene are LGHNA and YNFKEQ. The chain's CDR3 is CASSPLAGTRDNEQFF. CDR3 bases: TGTGCCAGCAGCCCTTTGGCGGGGACTCGAGACAATGAGCAGTTCTTC.

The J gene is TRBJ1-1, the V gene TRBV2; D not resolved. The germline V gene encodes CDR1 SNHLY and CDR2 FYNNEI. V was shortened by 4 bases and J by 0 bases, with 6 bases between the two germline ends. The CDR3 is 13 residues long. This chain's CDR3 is CASSVLMNTEAFF. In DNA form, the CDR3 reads TGTGCCAGCAGTGTCCTGATGAACACTGAAGCTTTCTTT. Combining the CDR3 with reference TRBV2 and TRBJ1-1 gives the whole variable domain EPEVTQTPSHQVTQMGQEVILRCVPISNHLYFYWYRQILGQKVEFLVSFYNNEISEKSEIFDDQFSVERPDGSNFTLKIRSTKLEDSAMYFCASSVLMNTEAFFGQGTRLTVV.